Presented here are 19 T cell receptor beta chains from one specimen sequenced in a study of CD8+CD57+ T cells in acquired aplastic anemia. For CDR3 and TCR beta VDJ profiling, genomic DNA was the template used. One entry per CDR3 protein, called by TCRdb with MiXCR from the reads. This repertoire shows about 190,000 distinct CDR3 sequences, around half found once; its top ten account for approximately 15%. The specimen sequenced was sorted CD4+, CD8+, or CD8+CD57+ T cells (not recorded which) from PBMCs. The receptors here all came from a human donor in good health, serving as a control.

The V and J genes are TRBV29-1 and TRBJ2-5; 8 bases line up with TRBD1. The germline gives CDR1 SQVTM, CDR2 ANQGSEA. The CDR3 runs 13 residues. V was clipped by 3 bases and J by 5 bases; unmatched bases: 5. The CDR3 DNA is TGCAGCGTTGAGGACAGGGTAAAGGAGACCCAGTACTTC. It translates to CSVEDRVKETQYF.

The chain uses TRBV24-1 and TRBJ2-7, with 8 positions matching TRBD1. CDR1 is KGHDR and CDR2 is SFDVKD in the germline V gene. This CDR3 has 15 residues. The V segment lost 5 bases and the J segment 4 bases; nucleotides outside the gene matches: 9. CDR3 DNA sequence: TGTGCCACCAGTGGGGCCGGGACAGGCGGATACGAGCAGTACTTC. Translating it yields CATSGAGTGGYEQYF.

This clonotype was counted between two and nine times. The V and J genes are TRBV20-1 and TRBJ2-2; the D is unclear. The V gene's germline CDR1 is DFQATT and CDR2 SNEGSKA (reference sequence). CDR3 length: 14 residues. With 0 bases removed from V and 1 base from J, the gap between germline ends came to 6 bases. CDR3: CSARDRLNTGELFF. As DNA, the CDR3 is TGCAGTGCTAGAGACAGGTTGAACACCGGGGAGCTGTTTTTT.

The V and J genes are TRBV24-1 and TRBJ2-1; 7 bases line up with TRBD1. Germline V lookup: CDR1 KGHDR, CDR2 SFDVKD. The CDR3 is 15 residues long. V lost 5 bases, J lost 2 bases, and 5 bases stayed unmatched. The CDR3 reads CATSGGQIAYNEQFF. The CDR3 bases are TGTGCCACCAGTGGGGGACAGATAGCCTACAATGAGCAGTTCTTC.

Concerning this clonotype: A clone one base away is much larger, so this may be a read error. The chain has TRBV5-1 and TRBJ2-7, with D unclear. This CDR3 has 13 residues. Germline loops: CDR1 SGHRS, CDR2 YFSETQ. The CDR3 bases are TGCGCCAGTTCAGAAGGGTTGAACTACGAGCAGTGCTTC. Protein: CASSEGLNYEQCF.

V usage is TRBV20-1 and J usage is TRBJ1-1, with D possibly matching TRBD1 (5 bases). The CDR3 is 15 amino acids. V lost 6 bases and J lost 0, with 17 bases in between. Germline V gene data show CDR1 as DFQATT and CDR2 as SNEGSKA (reference sequence). The CDR3: CSAGATGRLNTEAFF. CDR3 in DNA: TGCAGTGCAGGGGCGACTGGACGGCTGAACACTGAAGCTTTCTTT.

A note on this clonotype: A junction end diverges from the germline sequence, so it may reflect a read error. V usage is TRBV7-3 and J usage is TRBJ1-4; a weak D match, TRBD1 (5 bases). The CDR3 loop spans 14 amino acids. The germline V gene encodes CDR1 SGHTA and CDR2 FQGTGA. Here the CDR3 reads CASSLGTYNEKLFF. The CDR3 coding sequence is TGCGCCAGCAGCTTGGGGACCTACAATGAAAAACTGTTTTTT. Filled out from reference TRBV7-3 and TRBJ1-4, the complete variable domain reads GAGVSQTPSNKVTEKGKYVELRCDPISGHTALYWYRQSLGQGPEFLIYFQGTGAADDSGLPNDRFFAVRPEGSVSTLKIQRTERGDSAVYLCASSLGTYNEKLFFGSGTQLSVL.

This clonotype was counted ten times or more. The chain couples TRBV5-1 to TRBJ1-3; D is perhaps TRBD1 (5 bases). This CDR3 is 17 amino acids long. Trimming pared 4 bases from V and 0 bases from J, leaving 17 bases between. The germline V gene has CDR1 SGHRS and CDR2 YFSETQ. CDR3 in amino acids: CASSQQGTPFSGNTIYF. In nucleotides, the CDR3 is TGCGCCAGCAGCCAGCAGGGCACTCCTTTCTCTGGAAACACCATATATTTT.

This clonotype was detected only once. This chain joins TRBV20-1 and TRBJ1-6; no reliable D call. Germline loops: CDR1 DFQATT, CDR2 SNEGSKA (reference sequence). CDR3 length: 15 residues. V was trimmed by 5 bases and J by 2 bases, leaving 13 bases between them. The DNA for the CDR3 is TGCAGTGCTCTAGCGGGGAGTCCCTATAATTCACCCCTCCACTTT. Translating it yields CSALAGSPYNSPLHF.

The chain combines TRBV27 with TRBJ1-1; D gene ambiguous. This CDR3 contains 14 residues. The germline V gene has CDR1 MNHEY and CDR2 SMNVEV (reference sequence). The V end lost 5 bases, the J end lost 0 bases, and 10 bases lay between the germline ends. Written as DNA, the CDR3 is TGTGCCAGCAGTCCCAACCACATGAACACTGAAGCTTTCTTT. Residues: CASSPNHMNTEAFF.

The chain combines TRBV5-1 with TRBJ1-6, with unresolved D. The CDR3 runs to 12 residues. Germline V CDR1 and CDR2: SGHRS, YFSETQ. The V and J ends lost 0 bases and 11 bases respectively, with 6 bases between them. This CDR3 reads CASSLAGTPLHF. For the CDR3, the DNA is TGCGCCAGCAGCTTGGCCGGCACACCCCTCCACTTT.

This clonotype appeared many times. The chain's CDR3 is CASSLAMHREVGGYTF. CDR3 sequence (DNA): TGTGCCAGCAGCTTAGCAATGCACAGGGAAGTGGGCGGCTACACCTTC. The chain joins TRBV7-9 to TRBJ1-2; D might be TRBD1 (6 bases). Germline V gives CDR1 SEHNR, CDR2 FQNEAQ (reference sequence). The germline V and J ends were trimmed by 0 bases and 8 bases, with 19 bases remaining between them. CDR3 length equals 16 residues.

This clonotype showed up many times. The chain has TRBV9 and TRBJ1-2; D not certain. The germline V gene encodes CDR1 SGDLS and CDR2 YYNGEE. This CDR3 is 16 amino acids long. V lost 4 bases and J lost 4, with 20 bases in between. The DNA of the CDR3 is TGTGCCAGCAGCCCTGAGGCGAGAAACTTGGGCTATGGCTACACCTTC. Protein: CASSPEARNLGYGYTF. Variable domain in full (rest from reference TRBV9 and TRBJ1-2): DSGVTQTPKHLITATGQRVTLRCSPRSGDLSVYWYQQSLDQGLQFLIQYYNGEERAKGNILERFSAQQFPDLHSELNLSSLELGDSALYFCASSPEARNLGYGYTFGSGTRLTVV.

The V call is TRBV20-1, the J call TRBJ2-1; D unclear. CDR3 length: 11 residues. From germline, CDR1 is DFQATT and CDR2 SNEGSKA (reference sequence). V dropped 5 bases and J dropped 10 bases, with 12 bases sitting between them. The CDR3 bases are TGCAGTGCTGGTCGGGCACTCGAGCAGTTCTTC. Protein product: CSAGRALEQFF.

Ten or more counts support this clonotype. The chain employs TRBV5-6 and TRBJ2-1; 8 nucleotides align to TRBD1. Germline V CDR1 and CDR2: SGHDT, YYEEEE. This CDR3 spans 16 amino acids. V dropped 0 bases and J dropped 3; count of bases not matched to a gene: 5. The CDR3, as DNA: TGTGCCAGCAGCTTGGTAGTTACAGGGGGCTACAATGAGCAGTTCTTC. Translating it yields CASSLVVTGGYNEQFF.

At least ten counts were recorded for this clonotype. The DNA for the CDR3 is TGTGCCAGCAGCCGCACAGCTAGCAATCAGCCCCAGCATTTT. Translation: CASSRTASNQPQHF. This chain uses TRBV3-1 with TRBJ1-5; D gene ambiguous. V was pared by 4 bases and J by 0 bases, with 7 bases between. The CDR3 extends over 14 amino acids. Looked up from germline, CDR1 is LGHDT and CDR2 is YNNKEL (reference sequence).

This clonotype has a count of ten or more. The genes are TRBV5-1 and TRBJ2-2, with D perhaps matching TRBD2 (6 bases). The CDR3 length is 15 residues. Trimming cost V 3 bases and J 7 bases, with 16 bases left between them. Germline values: CDR1 SGHRS, CDR2 YFSETQ. CDR3 sequence reads: CASSSGTQMGGELFF. The CDR3 region has the DNA TGCGCCAGCAGCTCAGGGACTCAGATGGGCGGGGAGCTGTTTTTT.

This clonotype has only one observation. The chain combines TRBV10-1 with TRBJ1-6, with 9 bases fitting TRBD1. Germline CDR1 WNHNN, CDR2 SYGVQD (reference sequence). V shed 8 bases and J 2 bases; nucleotides not matched to a gene: 13. The CDR3 length is 18 residues. CDR3 in DNA: TGCGCCAGCTCGGGGGGTGTGGACAGGGGAGCCTATAATTCACCCCTCCACTTT. It specifies CASSGGVDRGAYNSPLHF.

Many counts were recorded for this clonotype. CDR3 region: CASSLGGVYVGEQYF. The CDR3, as DNA: TGCGCCAGCAGCTTGGGCGGGGTTTATGTGGGCGAGCAGTACTTC. The chain joins TRBV5-1 to TRBJ2-7; TRBD2 might be the D (6 bases). The length of the CDR3 is 15 residues. Trimming left V 0 bases short and J 6 bases short, with 16 bases between. Germline V gives CDR1 SGHRS, CDR2 YFSETQ.